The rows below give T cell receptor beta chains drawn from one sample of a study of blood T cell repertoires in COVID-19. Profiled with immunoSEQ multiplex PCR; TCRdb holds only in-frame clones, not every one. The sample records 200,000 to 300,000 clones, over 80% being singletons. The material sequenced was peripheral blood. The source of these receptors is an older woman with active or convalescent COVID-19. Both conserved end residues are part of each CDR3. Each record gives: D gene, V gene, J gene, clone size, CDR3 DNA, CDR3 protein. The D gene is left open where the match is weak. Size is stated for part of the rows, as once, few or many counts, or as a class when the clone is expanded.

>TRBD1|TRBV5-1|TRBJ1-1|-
TGCGCCAGCAGTTATGGACAGGGTAGGGCTGAAGCTTTCTTT
CASSYGQGRAEAFF
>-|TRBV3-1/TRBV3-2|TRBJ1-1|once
TGTGCCAGCAGCCAACAGGGTCAAGCTTTCTTT
CASSQQGQAFF
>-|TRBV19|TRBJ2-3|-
TGTGCCAGTAAATACGGGAGCGGATCAGATACGCAGTATTTT
CASKYGSGSDTQYF
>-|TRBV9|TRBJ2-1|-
TGTGCCAGCAGCGTTGGCGCGGGACGATCCAATGAGCAGTTCTTC
CASSVGAGRSNEQFF
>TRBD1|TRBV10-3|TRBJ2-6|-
TGTGCCATCAGAGAGGACAGGGGTCCCTCTGGGGCCAACGTCCTGACTTTC
CAIREDRGPSGANVLTF
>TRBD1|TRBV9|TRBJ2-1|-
TGTGCCAGCAGCTCCCGCGACTCCAGGGGGCTAACCTACAATGAGCAGTTCTTC
CASSSRDSRGLTYNEQFF
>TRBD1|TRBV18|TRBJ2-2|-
TGTGCCAGCTCACCACGATCGGACAGGGGAAGTGCCGGGGAGCTGTTTTTT
CASSPRSDRGSAGELFF
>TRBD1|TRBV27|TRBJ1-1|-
TGTGCCAGCAGTTTAACCCGGGACAGGAACACTGAAGCTTTCTTT
CASSLTRDRNTEAFF
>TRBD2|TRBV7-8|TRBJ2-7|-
TGTGCCAGCAGCTTAACCGGGACTAGCGGGAGTGACGAGCAGTACTTC
CASSLTGTSGSDEQYF
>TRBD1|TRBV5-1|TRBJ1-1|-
TGCGCCAGCAGCTTGGGGGGACAGTTAACTGAAGCTTTCTTT
CASSLGGQLTEAFF